The clone carrying this T cell receptor beta chain was picked up many times. What it binds is unknown. Germline and junction disagree at one end, which may indicate a read error. The record originates from a study of T cells in Graves' hyperthyroidism and ophthalmopathy. Across the whole study: Before any treatment, at initial diagnosis, peripheral blood was collected.

Study findings and constraints: Patients with ophthalmopathy were separated from those with stable hyperthyroidism by a 13 V-J model.

RNA transcripts served as the template for amplifying TCR beta CDR3 regions. The HTBI set primed first-round TCR CDR3 RT-PCR. From the multiplex PCR reads, TCRdb called clonotypes with MiXCR, one entry per CDR3 protein. The sample has roughly 38,000 distinct CDR3 sequences, about 50% seen once. The CDR3 runs 15 residues. Germline V gives CDR1 SSHAT, CDR2 FNYEAQ (reference sequence). J is TRBJ2-2 and V is TRBV7-7, with 8 bases lining up with TRBD1. The material sequenced was blood. The source is a woman aged 50 to 60 with Graves' hyperthyroidism that later progressed to Graves' ophthalmopathy. CDR3 protein: CASSFRTGSVGELFF. The CDR3 DNA reads as TGTGCTAGCAGCTTCCGGACAGGGTCCGTCGGGGAGCTGTTTTTT. Full variable domain (rest looked up from reference TRBV7-7 and TRBJ2-2): GAGVSQSPRYKVTKRGQDVTLRCDPISSHATLYWYQQALGQGPEFLTYFNYEAQPDKSGLPSDRFSAERPEGSISTLTIQRTEQRDSAMYRCASSFRTGSVGELFFGEGSRLTVL.